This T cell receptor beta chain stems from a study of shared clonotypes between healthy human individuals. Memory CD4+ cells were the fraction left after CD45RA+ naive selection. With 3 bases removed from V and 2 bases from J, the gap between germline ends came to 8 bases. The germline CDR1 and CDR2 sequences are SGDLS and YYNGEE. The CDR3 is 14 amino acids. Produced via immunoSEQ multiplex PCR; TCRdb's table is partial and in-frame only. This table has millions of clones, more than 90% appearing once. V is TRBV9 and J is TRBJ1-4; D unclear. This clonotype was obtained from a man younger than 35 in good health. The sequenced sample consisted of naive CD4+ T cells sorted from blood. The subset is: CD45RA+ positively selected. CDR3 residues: CASSGSGTNEKLFF. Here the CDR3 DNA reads TGTGCCAGCAGCGGAAGCGGGACTAATGAAAAACTGTTTTTT.